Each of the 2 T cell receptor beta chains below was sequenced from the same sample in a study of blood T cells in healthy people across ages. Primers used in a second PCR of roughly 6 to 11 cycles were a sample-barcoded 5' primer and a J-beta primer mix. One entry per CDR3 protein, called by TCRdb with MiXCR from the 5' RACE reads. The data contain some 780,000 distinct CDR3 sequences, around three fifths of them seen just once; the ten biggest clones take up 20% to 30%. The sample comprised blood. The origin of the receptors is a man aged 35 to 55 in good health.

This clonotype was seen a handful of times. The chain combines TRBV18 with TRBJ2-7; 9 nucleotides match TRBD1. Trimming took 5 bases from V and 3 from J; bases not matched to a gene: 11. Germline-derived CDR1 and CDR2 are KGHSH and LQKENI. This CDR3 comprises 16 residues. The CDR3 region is CASSTGTGIENYEQYF. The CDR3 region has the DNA TGTGCCAGCTCAACCGGGACAGGGATAGAAAACTACGAGCAGTACTTC.

The CDR3 coding sequence is TGTGCCAGCAGCTTAGCGGGACAGGAGACCTACGAGCAGTACTTC. Translation gives CASSLAGQETYEQYF. The chain has TRBV7-2 and TRBJ2-7; the match to TRBD1 covers 8 bases. V trimming: 0 bases; J trimming: 2 bases; junction bases outside the gene matches: 3. This CDR3 spans 15 amino acids. CDR1 and CDR2 (germline): SGHTA, FQGNSA.